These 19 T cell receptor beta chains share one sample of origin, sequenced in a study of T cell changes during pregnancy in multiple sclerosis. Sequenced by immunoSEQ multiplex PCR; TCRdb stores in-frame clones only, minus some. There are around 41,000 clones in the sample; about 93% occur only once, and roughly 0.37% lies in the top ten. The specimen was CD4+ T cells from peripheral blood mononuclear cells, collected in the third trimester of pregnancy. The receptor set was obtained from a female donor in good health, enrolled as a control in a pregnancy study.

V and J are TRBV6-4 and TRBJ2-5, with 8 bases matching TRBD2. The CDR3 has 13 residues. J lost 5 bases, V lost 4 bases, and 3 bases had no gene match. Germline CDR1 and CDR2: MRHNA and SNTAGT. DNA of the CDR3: TGTGCCAGCAGTGTTATAGCGGGGGAGACCCAGTACTTC. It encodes CASSVIAGETQYF.

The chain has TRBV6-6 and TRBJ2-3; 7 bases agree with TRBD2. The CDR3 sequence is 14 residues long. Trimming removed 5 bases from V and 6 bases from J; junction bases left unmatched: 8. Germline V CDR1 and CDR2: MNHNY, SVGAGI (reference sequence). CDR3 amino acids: CASSPPGGSDTQYF. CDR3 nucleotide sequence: TGTGCCAGCAGTCCCCCCGGGGGGAGTGATACGCAGTATTTT.

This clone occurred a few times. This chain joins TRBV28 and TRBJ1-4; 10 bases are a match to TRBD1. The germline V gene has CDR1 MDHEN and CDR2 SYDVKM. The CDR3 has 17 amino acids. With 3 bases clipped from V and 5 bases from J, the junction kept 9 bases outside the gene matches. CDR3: CASSFSGTGVWNEKLFF. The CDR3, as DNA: TGTGCCAGCAGTTTTTCCGGGACAGGGGTTTGGAATGAAAAACTGTTTTTT.

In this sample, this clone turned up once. The CDR3 DNA reads TGTGCCAGCACCCTCTTTAGAGGGTCTGGTTCACCCCTCCACTTT. It codes for CASTLFRGSGSPLHF. The V and J genes are TRBV27 and TRBJ1-6, with no clear D. This CDR3 comprises 15 residues. V was pared by 7 bases and J by 9 bases, with 19 bases between. Germline-derived CDR1 and CDR2 are MNHEY and SMNVEV (reference sequence).

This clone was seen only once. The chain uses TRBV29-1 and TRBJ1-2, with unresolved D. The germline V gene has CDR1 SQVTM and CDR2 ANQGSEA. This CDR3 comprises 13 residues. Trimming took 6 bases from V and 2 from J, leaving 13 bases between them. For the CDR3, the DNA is TGCAGCGTCGTGCGGGGTGAGAACTATGGCTACACCTTC. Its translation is CSVVRGENYGYTF.

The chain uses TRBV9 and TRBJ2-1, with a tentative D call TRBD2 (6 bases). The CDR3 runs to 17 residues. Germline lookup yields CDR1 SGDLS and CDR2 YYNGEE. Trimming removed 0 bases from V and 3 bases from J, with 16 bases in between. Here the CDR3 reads CASSVGKQVGGYNEQFF. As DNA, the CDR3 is TGTGCCAGCAGCGTAGGAAAACAGGTGGGAGGCTACAATGAGCAGTTCTTC.

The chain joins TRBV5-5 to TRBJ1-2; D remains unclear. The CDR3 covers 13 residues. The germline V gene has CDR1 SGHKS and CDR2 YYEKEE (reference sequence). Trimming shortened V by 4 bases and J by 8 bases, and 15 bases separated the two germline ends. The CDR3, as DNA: TGTGCCAGCAGCGAGGACTGGGCTCCCGGCTACACCTTC. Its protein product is CASSEDWAPGYTF. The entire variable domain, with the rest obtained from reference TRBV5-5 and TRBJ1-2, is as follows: DAGVTQSPTHLIKTRGQQVTLRCSPISGHKSVSWYQQVLGQGPQFIFQYYEKEERGRGNFPDRFSARQFPNYSSELNVNALLLGDSALYLCASSEDWAPGYTFGSGTRLTVV.

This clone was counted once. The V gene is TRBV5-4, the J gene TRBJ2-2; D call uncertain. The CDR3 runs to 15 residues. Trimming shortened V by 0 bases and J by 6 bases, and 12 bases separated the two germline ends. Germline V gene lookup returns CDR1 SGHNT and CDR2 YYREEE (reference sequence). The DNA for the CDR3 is TGTGCCAGCAGCTTGGCTCTTAACCAGGCCGGGGAGCTGTTTTTT. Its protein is CASSLALNQAGELFF.

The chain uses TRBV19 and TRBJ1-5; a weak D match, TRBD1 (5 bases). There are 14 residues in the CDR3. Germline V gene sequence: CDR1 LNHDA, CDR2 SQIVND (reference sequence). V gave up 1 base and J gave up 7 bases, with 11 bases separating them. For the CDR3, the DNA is TGTGCCAGTAGTATAGGGACACTTAGACAGCCCCAGCATTTT. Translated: CASSIGTLRQPQHF.

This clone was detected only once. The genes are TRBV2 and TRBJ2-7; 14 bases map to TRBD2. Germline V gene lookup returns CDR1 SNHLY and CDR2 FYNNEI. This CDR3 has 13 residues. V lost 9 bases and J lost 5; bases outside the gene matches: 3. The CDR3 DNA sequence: TGTGCCAGGCGACTAGCGGGAGGGAACGAGCAGTACTTC. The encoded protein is CARRLAGGNEQYF.

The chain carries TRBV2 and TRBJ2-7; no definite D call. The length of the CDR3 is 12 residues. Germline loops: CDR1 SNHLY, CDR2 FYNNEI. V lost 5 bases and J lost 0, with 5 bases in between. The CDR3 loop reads CASSFSSYEQYF. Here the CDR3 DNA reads TGTGCCAGCAGTTTCTCCTCCTACGAGCAGTACTTC.

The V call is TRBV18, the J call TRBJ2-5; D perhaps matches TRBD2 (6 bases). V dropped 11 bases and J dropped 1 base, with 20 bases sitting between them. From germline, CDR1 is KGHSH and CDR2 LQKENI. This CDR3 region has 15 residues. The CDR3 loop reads CAAPREGGLQETQYF. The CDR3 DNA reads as TGTGCCGCCCCCAGAGAGGGAGGCCTCCAAGAGACCCAGTACTTC.

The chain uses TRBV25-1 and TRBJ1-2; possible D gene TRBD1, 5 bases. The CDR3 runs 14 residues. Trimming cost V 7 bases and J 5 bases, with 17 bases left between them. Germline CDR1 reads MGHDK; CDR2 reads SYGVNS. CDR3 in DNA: TGTGCCAGCATCCCCAGTGGCAGGGCTTATGGCTACACCTTC. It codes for CASIPSGRAYGYTF.

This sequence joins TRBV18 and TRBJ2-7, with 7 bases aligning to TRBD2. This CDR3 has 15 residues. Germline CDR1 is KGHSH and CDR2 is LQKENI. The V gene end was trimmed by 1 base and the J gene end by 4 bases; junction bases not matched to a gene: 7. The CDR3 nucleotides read TGTGCCAGCTCACCACGCGGGGGTAGCCCTTACGAGCAGTACTTC. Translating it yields CASSPRGGSPYEQYF. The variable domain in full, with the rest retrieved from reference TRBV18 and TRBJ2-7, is NAGVMQNPRHLVRRRGQEARLRCSPMKGHSHVYWYRQLPEEGLKFMVYLQKENIIDESGMPKERFSAEFPKEGPSILRIQQVVRGDSAAYFCASSPRGGSPYEQYFGPGTRLTVT.

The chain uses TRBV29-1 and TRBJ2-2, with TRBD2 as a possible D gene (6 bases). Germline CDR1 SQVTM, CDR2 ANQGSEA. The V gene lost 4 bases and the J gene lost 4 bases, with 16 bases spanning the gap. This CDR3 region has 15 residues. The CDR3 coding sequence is TGCAGCGTTGTTTCGGTGGCGGGAACCACCGGGGAGCTGTTTTTT. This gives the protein CSVVSVAGTTGELFF.

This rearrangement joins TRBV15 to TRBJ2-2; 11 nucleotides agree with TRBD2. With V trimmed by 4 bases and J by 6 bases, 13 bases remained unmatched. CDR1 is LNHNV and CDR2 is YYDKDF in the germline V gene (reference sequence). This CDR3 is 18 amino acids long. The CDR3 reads CATSIQPPGLAVSGELFF. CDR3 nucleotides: TGTGCCACCAGCATACAACCTCCGGGACTAGCGGTTTCCGGGGAGCTGTTTTTT.

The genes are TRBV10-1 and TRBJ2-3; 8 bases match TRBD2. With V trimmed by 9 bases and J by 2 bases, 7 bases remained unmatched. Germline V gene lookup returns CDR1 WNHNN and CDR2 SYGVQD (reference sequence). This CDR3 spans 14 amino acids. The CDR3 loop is CARLGLADTDTQYF. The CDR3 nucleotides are TGCGCCAGACTAGGACTAGCCGACACAGATACGCAGTATTTT.

The DNA of the CDR3 is TGCGCCAGCAGCACGAGTCAATACTACGAGCAGTACTTC. Its protein is CASSTSQYYEQYF. The chain carries TRBV5-1 and TRBJ2-7; D unclear. The V end lost 4 bases, the J end lost 3 bases, and 11 bases lay between the germline ends. Per germline, CDR1 SGHRS and CDR2 YFSETQ. The CDR3 sequence is 13 residues long.

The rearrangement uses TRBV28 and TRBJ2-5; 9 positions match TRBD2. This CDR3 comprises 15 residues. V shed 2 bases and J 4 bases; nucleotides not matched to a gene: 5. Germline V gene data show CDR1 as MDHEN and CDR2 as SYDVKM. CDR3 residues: CASSLPSGDTETQYF. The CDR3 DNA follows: TGTGCCAGCAGTTTACCTAGCGGGGACACAGAGACCCAGTACTTC.